This record covers a single T cell receptor (beta chain). The data belong to a study of blood T cell repertoires in COVID-19. Study at large: Whether acute or convalescent, the COVID-19 samples came from the United States, Italy and Spain. T cells, B-cell-depleted T cells, or PBMCs supplied cDNA or gDNA.

The CDR3 runs 17 residues. Trimming removed 4 bases from V and 0 bases from J; junction bases left unmatched: 10. Germline assignment: CDR1 LGHDT and CDR2 YNNKEL (reference sequence). Some clones are missing from TCRdb's copy, which holds only in-frame ones; the method was immunoSEQ multiplex PCR. The data hold 100,000 to 140,000 clones, with about 80% observed a single time. The specimen was peripheral blood. The clonotype comes from a man between 65 and 80 years old with acute or convalescent COVID-19. The V call is TRBV3-1 (or the pseudogene TRBV3-2), the J call TRBJ1-1; 8 bases align to TRBD1. CDR3 nucleotide sequence: TGTGCCAGCAGCCCCGGGACAGGTGTGGTCATGAACACTGAAGCTTTCTTT. Its protein product is CASSPGTGVVMNTEAFF.